This TCR beta chain was documented in a study of cytomegalovirus exposure and HLA in healthy donors. Study-level information: Sequencing of about 179 million T cells in an earlier analysis found about 120 million unique TCR beta sequences. Ancestry clustering placed around four fifths of around 400 genotyped donors in the Caucasian-associated cluster. Findings and caveats of the study: Researchers catalogued roughly 150 TCR beta chains as cytomegalovirus-associated. Fewer N-insertions than the approximately 610-donor mean were reportedly shown by an Asian-associated ancestry cluster in a later analysis.

This clone has a handful of counts. Its cognate antigen is unknown. The sample holds other DNA sequences that translate to the same CDR3. 60 Vbeta and 13 Jbeta primers were used in PCR. Measured with immunoSEQ multiplex PCR; TCRdb has only the in-frame clones, and not every one. The sample shows about 130,000 clones, around 78% of them seen only once. V lost 2 bases, J lost 4 bases, and 17 bases lay in between. CDR1 is SEHNR and CDR2 is FQNEAQ in the germline V gene (reference sequence). The CDR3 has 16 amino acids. Sequencing was performed on PBMCs. This rearrangement joins TRBV7-9 to TRBJ1-1; tentative D call: TRBD1 (6 bases). The source is a man between 50 and 59 years old in good health and CMV-seronegative. CDR3 sequence (DNA): TGTGCCAGCAGCTTAATGATTGGGGGCGCCCCCACTGAAGCTTTCTTT. Amino acids: CASSLMIGGAPTEAFF.